These 9 T cell receptor beta chains were all obtained from the same sample, sequenced in a study of blood T cell repertoires in COVID-19 (dated by TCRdb to the early 2020s). Preparation of the library involved the immunoSEQ multiplex PCR assay. The source is immuneACCESS, and TCRdb retained only in-frame sequences with V and J called. Part of the clones is not carried over; for the studies checked, unresolved V genes explain less than half of this, and the remainder is unexplained. The sample yields a few hundred thousand clones; around 92% were counted once. The ten largest clones represent 1.9% of the sample. Sequences were obtained from PBMCs or T cells enriched from blood (not recorded which). These receptors all stem from a woman aged 60-75 years who had recovered from COVID-19.

This clone was seen a single time. The chain joins TRBV5-6 to TRBJ2-4; D is possibly TRBD1 (5 bases). This CDR3 contains 18 residues. Trimming stripped 4 bases from V and 9 bases from J, with 29 bases between. Germline V gene lookup returns CDR1 SGHDT and CDR2 YYEEEE. The CDR3 nucleotides are TGTGCCAGCAGCCGGTTCGACGTCTATAACACAGGATCGGGCATTCAGTACTTC. This encodes CASSRFDVYNTGSGIQYF.

The chain joins TRBV11-3 to TRBJ2-1; 7 nucleotides line up with TRBD2. CDR1 and CDR2 (germline): SGHNT, YENEEA. The V segment lost 5 bases and the J segment 0 bases; nucleotides outside the gene matches: 7. There are 16 residues in the CDR3. CDR3 DNA sequence: TGTGCCAGCAGCGGCTCCCTAGCGGCCTCCTACAATGAGCAGTTCTTC. The encoded protein is CASSGSLAASYNEQFF.

This chain uses TRBV25-1 with TRBJ1-1; 11 nucleotides line up with TRBD1. Germline CDR1 and CDR2: MGHDK and SYGVNS. The ends lost 1 base at V and 4 bases at J; junction bases unmatched: 8. The CDR3 covers 17 residues. The CDR3 DNA is TGTGCCAGCAGTGAATGGGGGACAGGGGGTTGGGGCACTGAAGCTTTCTTT. Translating gives CASSEWGTGGWGTEAFF.

This clone was detected once. The CDR3 loop is CASRCGGTPYEQYF. The CDR3 DNA reads as TGTGCCAGCAGGTGTGGCGGGACCCCGTACGAGCAGTACTTC. The genes are TRBV6-4 and TRBJ2-7, with TRBD2 as a possible D gene (6 bases). This CDR3 has 14 amino acids. Between the trimmed V and J ends, which lost 6 bases and 4 bases, there was a span of 16 bases. Looked up from germline, CDR1 is MRHNA and CDR2 is SNTAGT.

V gene TRBV5-4 combines with J gene TRBJ1-1; D remains unclear. Trimming pared 3 bases from V and 5 bases from J, leaving 11 bases between. The CDR3 spans 13 residues. CDR1 and CDR2 from the germline V gene are SGHNT and YYREEE (reference sequence). DNA for the CDR3: TGTGCCAGCAGCTCCTTAGAGAATACTGAAGCTTTCTTT. It translates to CASSSLENTEAFF.

The chain links TRBV5-6 to TRBJ1-6; 7 nucleotides match TRBD1. The CDR3 covers 15 residues. J was trimmed by 7 bases and V by 2 bases; bases with no gene match: 6. CDR1 is SGHDT and CDR2 is YYEEEE in the germline V gene. CDR3 nucleotides: TGTGCCAGCAGCTTAGGGGGACAGAAAAATTCACCCCTCCACTTT. As protein: CASSLGGQKNSPLHF. Filled out from reference TRBV5-6 and TRBJ1-6, the complete variable domain reads DAGVTQSPTHLIKTRGQQVTLRCSPKSGHDTVSWYQQALGQGPQFIFQYYEEEERQRGNFPDRFSGHQFPNYSSELNVNALLLGDSALYLCASSLGGQKNSPLHFGNGTRLTVT.

V and J are TRBV27 and TRBJ2-1; 13 bases are a match to TRBD2. The J segment lost 3 bases and the V segment lost 1 base, leaving 15 bases of the junction unmatched. The CDR3 is 21 amino acids. In germline, CDR1 is MNHEY, CDR2 SMNVEV (reference sequence). CDR3 bases: TGTGCCAGCAGTTTATACGATCCAGGACTAGCGGGAGATTCGAGCTACAATGAGCAGTTCTTC. Its translation is CASSLYDPGLAGDSSYNEQFF.

The J gene is TRBJ1-1, the V gene TRBV18; 7 nucleotides align to TRBD1. In germline, CDR1 is KGHSH, CDR2 LQKENI. V gave up 2 bases and J gave up 2 bases; unmatched junction bases: 8. The CDR3 runs to 16 residues. The CDR3 protein is CASSPKTGWGNTEAFF. The CDR3 bases are TGTGCCAGCTCACCAAAGACAGGGTGGGGCAACACTGAAGCTTTCTTT.

The genes are TRBV3-1 (or the pseudogene TRBV3-2) and TRBJ1-1; D may be TRBD1 (6 bases). Per the germline V gene, CDR1 is LGHDT and CDR2 is YNNKEL (reference sequence). This CDR3 spans 13 amino acids. The V end was cut by 2 bases, the J end by 5 bases, with 9 bases between. The chain's CDR3 is CASSQNRETEAFF. The DNA of the CDR3 is TGTGCCAGCAGCCAAAACAGGGAGACTGAAGCTTTCTTT.